The T cell receptor beta chain under discussion was sequenced for a study of long-term antiretroviral therapy in people with HIV. The CDR3 loop spans 13 amino acids. The V end was cut by 7 bases, the J end by 0 bases, with 13 bases between. The germline CDR1 and CDR2 sequences are SQVTM and ANQGSEA. With survey level as its setting, the immunoSEQ assay was v3.0. TCRdb keeps only in-frame clones here, not all; method: immunoSEQ multiplex PCR. The table includes roughly 37,000 clones, 80% detected once. The gene calls are TRBV29-1 and TRBJ2-7; D is perhaps TRBD1 (6 bases). The sequenced sample was unsorted PBMCs, obtained 3.4 years after starting antiretroviral therapy. The clonotype comes from a man aged 30 to 45 with HIV. CDR3 nucleotide sequence: TGCAGCGGAACGAGGGGGTACTCCTACGAGCAGTACTTC. The encoded protein is CSGTRGYSYEQYF.